Listed below are T cell receptor beta chains from one sample, sequenced in a study of post-analysis software for immune sequencing data. MiXCR, run by TCRdb on the PCR reads, gives a single entry per CDR3 protein. Here the sample spans hundreds of thousands of distinct CDR3 sequences, 55% to 70% being singletons. Material: blood. The receptors derive from a girl under 10 years old with multiple sclerosis. Each CDR3 is given with its conserved first and last residue. Fields, in order: V gene, CDR3 length, clone size, D gene, J gene, CDR3 DNA, CDR3 protein. The D gene is left open where the match is weak. Part of the rows lack a size; the others show once, few, many or a class for expanded clones.

TRBV7-6	17	-	TRBD2	TRBJ2-1	TGTGCCAGCAGCTTAAAGCCTAGCGGGAGGGCCTTGGATGAGCAGTTCTTC	CASSLKPSGRALDEQFF
TRBV13	18	-	-	TRBJ2-7	TGTGCCAGCAGCTTAGTTGACAGGCTGCAGGCGAAAACCTACGAGCAGTACTTC	CASSLVDRLQAKTYEQYF
TRBV12-3/TRBV12-4	13	-	-	TRBJ2-7	TGTGCCAGCAGTCCAGGACAGAACTACGAGCAGTACTTC	CASSPGQNYEQYF
TRBV10-3	17	few	TRBD1	TRBJ2-6	TGTGCCATCAGTGAGAACAGGGGGGACTCTGGGGCCAACGTCCTGACTTTC	CAISENRGDSGANVLTF
TRBV7-9	14	-	-	TRBJ2-2	TGTGCCAGCAGCTTTATAGGAGACACCGGGGAGCTGTTTTTT	CASSFIGDTGELFF
TRBV6-5	12	-	TRBD2	TRBJ2-7	TGTGCCAGCAGCCTTAGCGGGAGGCAGCAGTACTTC	CASSLSGRQQYF
TRBV7-9	14	few	-	TRBJ2-5	TGTGCCAGCAGCTTAGTCGAGAGGTCCGAGACCCAGTACTTC	CASSLVERSETQYF
TRBV3-1	17	once	-	TRBJ2-5	TGTGCCAGCAGCCGCTTGAGAGGAGTACGGGGAACGAGGGAGCAGTACTTC	CASSRLRGVRGTREQYF
TRBV29-1	15	-	-	TRBJ1-2	TGCAGCGTGCATCTCGGATCGGGTGGGGTCTATGGCTACACCTTC	CSVHLGSGGVYGYTF
TRBV12-3/TRBV12-4	13	few	TRBD1	TRBJ1-1	TGTGCCAGCAGTTACGACAGGGGGTTGGAAGCTTTCTTT	CASSYDRGLEAFF
TRBV2	12	-	-	TRBJ2-1	TGTGCCAGCAGGGGCGTCTGGAATGAGCAGTTCTTC	CASRGVWNEQFF
TRBV5-5	17	once	TRBD1	TRBJ1-4	TGTGCCAGCAGCCCGCGGGACAGGGAAAGGTTTGGCGAAAAACTGTTTTTT	CASSPRDRERFGEKLFF
TRBV28	15	-	-	TRBJ1-2	TGTGCCAGCACTCTATTCGACAGTAGTCCCTATGGCTACACCTTC	CASTLFDSSPYGYTF
TRBV20-1	15	-	-	TRBJ1-2	TGCAGTGCTAGAGATCGTGCAGGGGCTTTCTATGGCTACACCTTC	CSARDRAGAFYGYTF
TRBV14	14	-	-	TRBJ2-7	TGTGCCAGCAGCCAAGTAGGCAGGGTCCACGAGCAGTACTTC	CASSQVGRVHEQYF
TRBV12-3/TRBV12-4	13	-	-	TRBJ1-2	TGTGCCAGCAGTCGCGAAGTTGAAGTCGGCTACACCTTC	CASSREVEVGYTF
TRBV27	15	once	TRBD1	TRBJ1-2	TGTGCCAGCAGTTCGATACAGGGACAGGGCAACGGCTACACCTTC	CASSSIQGQGNGYTF
TRBV5-1	16	few	-	TRBJ2-2	TGCGCCAGCAGCTTGGAGGTAGGGGTGAACACCGGGGAGCTGTTTTTT	CASSLEVGVNTGELFF
TRBV24-1	15	-	-	TRBJ2-7	TGTGCCACCAGTGATTTGACCGGACGGGATTACGAGCAGTACTTC	CATSDLTGRDYEQYF
TRBV15	16	-	-	TRBJ2-3	TGTGCCACCAGCAGAGATTGGTTAGGGGGGACAGATACGCAGTATTTT	CATSRDWLGGTDTQYF
TRBV10-3	15	-	TRBD1	TRBJ2-7	TGTGCCATCAGTGACGCTGCACAGGGGCTCTACGAGCAGTACTTC	CAISDAAQGLYEQYF
TRBV20-1	11	-	-	TRBJ2-3	TGCAGTGTTCTGCTCACAGATACGCAGTATTTT	CSVLLTDTQYF
TRBV7-3	17	-	TRBD2	TRBJ2-1	TGTGCCAGCAGCTTAAAGGGGACTAGCTCCTCCGACAATGAGCAGTTCTTC	CASSLKGTSSSDNEQFF
TRBV20-1	14	-	-	TRBJ1-5	TGCAGTGCTAGCCCAGGGGAAGGGGCCAGGGCCCAGCATTTT	CSASPGEGARAQHF
TRBV10-3	14	-	-	TRBJ2-4	TGTGCCATCAGTGAACTCGGGGGCAAAAACATTCAGTACTTC	CAISELGGKNIQYF
TRBV5-1	15	-	TRBD2	TRBJ2-7	TGCGCCAGCAGGTTGGGAAGTAGCGGGACGTACGAGCAGTACTTC	CASRLGSSGTYEQYF